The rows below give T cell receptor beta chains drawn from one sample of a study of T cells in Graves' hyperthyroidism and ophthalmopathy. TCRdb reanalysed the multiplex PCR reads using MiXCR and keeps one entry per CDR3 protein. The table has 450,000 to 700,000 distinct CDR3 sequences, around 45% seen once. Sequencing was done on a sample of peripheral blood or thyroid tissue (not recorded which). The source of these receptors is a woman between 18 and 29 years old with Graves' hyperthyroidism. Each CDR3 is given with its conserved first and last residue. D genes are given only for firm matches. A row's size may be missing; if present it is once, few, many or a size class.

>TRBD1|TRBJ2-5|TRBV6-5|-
CASSYSQGTGEEETQYF
TGTGCCAGCAGTTACTCTCAAGGGACAGGCGAAGAAGAGACCCAGTACTTC
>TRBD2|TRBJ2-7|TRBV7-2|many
CASSPGLAGGYEQYF
TGTGCCAGCAGCCCCGGCCTAGCGGGAGGTTACGAGCAGTACTTC
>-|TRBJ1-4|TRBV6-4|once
CASSEGLFF
TGTGCCAGCAGTGAAGGACTGTTTTTT
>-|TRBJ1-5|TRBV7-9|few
CASSLDAF
TGTGCCAGCAGCTTAGACGCCTTT
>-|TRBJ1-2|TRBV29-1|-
CSRETVDGYTF
TGCAGCAGAGAGACCGTTGATGGCTACACCTTC
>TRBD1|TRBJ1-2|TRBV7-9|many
CASSAVRGDRAGGYGYTF
TGTGCCAGCAGCGCCGTCAGAGGTGACAGGGCGGGCGGCTATGGCTACACCTTC
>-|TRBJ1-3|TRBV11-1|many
CASSLRRDTIYF
TGTGCCAGCAGCCTCCGGCGAGACACCATATATTTT
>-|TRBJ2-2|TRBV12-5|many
CASGLAVGTFANTGELFF
TGTGCTAGTGGTTTGGCGGTCGGGACATTCGCGAACACCGGGGAGCTGTTTTTT
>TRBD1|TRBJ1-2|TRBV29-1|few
CSARQGDGGYTF
TGCAGCGCTAGACAGGGGGATGGCGGCTACACCTTC
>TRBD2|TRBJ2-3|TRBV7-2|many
CASSLSAGGPQYF
TGTGCCAGCAGCTTATCAGCGGGAGGGCCGCAGTATTTT
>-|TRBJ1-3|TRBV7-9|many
CASSLAGASNSGNTIYF
TGTGCCAGCAGCTTAGCTGGGGCTTCGAACTCTGGAAACACCATATATTTT
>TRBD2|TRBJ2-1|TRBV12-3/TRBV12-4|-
CASSYDPGGWDEQFF
TGTGCCAGCAGTTATGATCCGGGAGGGTGGGATGAGCAGTTCTTC
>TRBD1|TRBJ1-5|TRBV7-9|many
CASTTGADQPQHF
TGTGCCAGCACGACAGGGGCGGATCAGCCCCAGCATTTT
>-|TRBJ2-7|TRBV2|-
CASSVPHTATQYF
TGTGCCAGCAGTGTCCCACACACAGCGACTCAGTACTTC
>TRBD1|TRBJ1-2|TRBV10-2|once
CASSTGGFYGYTF
TGCGCCAGCAGTACAGGGGGCTTCTATGGCTACACCTTC
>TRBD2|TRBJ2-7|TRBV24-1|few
CATSGTSGKEQYF
TGTGCCACATCCGGGACTAGCGGGAAAGAGCAGTACTTC
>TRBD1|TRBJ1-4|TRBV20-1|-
CSARGQGEIKDEKLFF
TGCAGTGCTAGGGGACAGGGGGAGATTAAGGATGAAAAACTGTTTTTT
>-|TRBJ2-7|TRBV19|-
CASSIGREQYF
TGTGCCAGTAGTATAGGGCGCGAGCAGTACTTC
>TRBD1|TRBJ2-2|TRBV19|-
CASRDRVDTGELFF
TGTGCCAGTAGGGACAGGGTCGACACCGGGGAGCTGTTTTTT
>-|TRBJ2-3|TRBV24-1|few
CATSVRGRGPDTQYF
TGTGCCACCAGTGTACGAGGGAGGGGGCCAGATACGCAGTATTTT
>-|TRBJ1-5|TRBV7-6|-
CASSSRGAGRHQPQHF
TGTGCCAGCAGCTCTAGGGGTGCAGGGCGGCATCAGCCCCAGCATTTT
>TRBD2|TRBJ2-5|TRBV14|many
CASSRAGGETQYF
TGTGCCAGCAGTAGAGCGGGAGGAGAGACCCAGTACTTC
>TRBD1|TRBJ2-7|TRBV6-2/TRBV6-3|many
CASSPDRDYEQYF
TGTGCCAGCAGTCCCGACAGGGACTACGAGCAGTACTTC
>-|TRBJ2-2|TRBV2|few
CASSGSGELFF
TGTGCCAGCAGTGGTTCCGGGGAGCTGTTTTTT
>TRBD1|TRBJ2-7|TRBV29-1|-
CSSGAGTASYEQYF
TGCAGCAGTGGGGCTGGGACAGCCTCCTACGAGCAGTACTTC
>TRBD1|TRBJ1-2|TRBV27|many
CASSLGQGKGYGYTF
TGTGCCAGCAGCCTCGGACAGGGGAAGGGCTATGGCTACACCTTC
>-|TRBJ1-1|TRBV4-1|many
CASSQHGMAEAFF
TGCGCCAGCAGCCAACACGGGATGGCTGAAGCTTTCTTT
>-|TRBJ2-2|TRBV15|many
CATSRGGSSVGELFF
TGTGCCACCAGCAGAGGGGGGTCTAGCGTCGGGGAGCTGTTTTTT
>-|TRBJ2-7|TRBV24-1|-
CATSRQGGNNEQYF
TGTGCCACCAGCAGACAGGGAGGGAACAATGAGCAGTACTTC
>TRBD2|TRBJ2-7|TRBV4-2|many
CASSPSGLADSYEQYF
TGTGCCAGCAGCCCCTCGGGACTAGCGGACTCCTACGAGCAGTACTTC
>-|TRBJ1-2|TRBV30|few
CAWSVGGGTGYTF
TGTGCCTGGAGTGTCGGAGGGGGTACTGGCTACACCTTC
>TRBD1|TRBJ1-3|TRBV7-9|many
CASLDRDGNTIYF
TGTGCCAGCCTCGACAGGGACGGAAACACCATATATTTT
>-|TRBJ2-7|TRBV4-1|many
CASSQTEAVEYEQYF
TGCGCCAGCAGCCAGACTGAAGCGGTAGAGTACGAGCAGTACTTC
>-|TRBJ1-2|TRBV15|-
CATSSYGGTLNYGYTF
TGTGCCACCAGCAGTTACGGCGGGACATTGAACTATGGCTACACCTTC
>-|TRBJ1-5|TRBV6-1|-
CASSQLDQPQHF
TGTGCCAGCAGCCAGCTAGATCAGCCCCAGCATTTT
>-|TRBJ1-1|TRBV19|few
CASSLVAYNEAFF
TGTGCCAGTAGTCTGGTGGCCTACAATGAAGCTTTCTTT
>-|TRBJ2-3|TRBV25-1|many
CASSESGRGTDTQYF
TGTGCCAGCAGTGAATCCGGCAGAGGCACAGATACGCAGTATTTT
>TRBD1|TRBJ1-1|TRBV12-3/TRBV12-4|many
CASSTPGTGVSEAFF
TGTGCCAGCAGTACGCCCGGGACAGGGGTCTCTGAAGCTTTCTTT
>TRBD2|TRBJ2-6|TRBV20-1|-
CSASSGGSGANVLTF
TGCAGTGCTAGTAGCGGGGGCTCTGGGGCCAACGTCCTGACTTTC
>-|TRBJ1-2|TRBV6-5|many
CASSYRAGYGYTF
TGTGCCAGCAGTTACCGGGCAGGCTATGGCTACACCTTC
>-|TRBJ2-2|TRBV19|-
CATLKGTGELFF
TGTGCCACCTTAAAAGGGACCGGGGAGCTGTTTTTT
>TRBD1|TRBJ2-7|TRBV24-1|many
CATSDTGTGAYEQYF
TGTGCCACCAGTGATACCGGGACAGGGGCCTACGAGCAGTACTTC
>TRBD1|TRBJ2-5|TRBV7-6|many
CASSSDRAQETQYF
TGTGCCAGCAGCTCCGACAGGGCCCAAGAGACCCAGTACTTC
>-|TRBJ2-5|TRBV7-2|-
CASSLDGDSPYF
TGTGCCAGCAGCTTAGATGGCGACTCCCCGTACTTC
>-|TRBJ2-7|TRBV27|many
CASKVTGNYEQYF
TGTGCCAGCAAAGTGACAGGAAACTACGAGCAGTACTTC
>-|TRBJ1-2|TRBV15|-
CATSSLAHGGAGGYTF
TGTGCCACCAGCAGCTTAGCGCATGGGGGCGCGGGTGGCTACACCTTC
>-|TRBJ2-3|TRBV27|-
CASRRGADTQYF
TGTGCCAGCAGGAGGGGGGCAGATACGCAGTATTTT
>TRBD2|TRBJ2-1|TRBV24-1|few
CATSAPSGRGNEQFF
TGTGCCACCAGTGCGCCTAGCGGGAGAGGGAATGAGCAGTTCTTC
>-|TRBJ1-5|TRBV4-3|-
CASGQDWNAEGGGQPQHF
TGCGCCAGCGGCCAAGACTGGAATGCGGAGGGGGGCGGTCAGCCCCAGCATTTT
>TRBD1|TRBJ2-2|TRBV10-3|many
CAIKAPGQTTGELFF
TGTGCCATCAAAGCTCCGGGACAGACCACCGGGGAGCTGTTTTTT
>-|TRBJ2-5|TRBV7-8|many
CASSLGLLELRETQYF
TGTGCCAGCAGCTTAGGACTTTTGGAACTGCGGGAGACCCAGTACTTC
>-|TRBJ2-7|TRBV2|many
CASSGLPINEQYF
TGTGCCAGCAGCGGTCTCCCAATTAACGAGCAGTACTTC
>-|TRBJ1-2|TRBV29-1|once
CSLRGGYTF
TGCAGCTTGCGGGGGGGCTACACCTTC
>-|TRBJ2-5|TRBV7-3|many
CASSSQPGLKETQYF
TGTGCCAGCAGCTCCCAGCCGGGACTCAAAGAGACCCAGTACTTC
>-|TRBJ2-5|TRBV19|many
CASSEGMLGETQYF
TGTGCCAGTAGTGAGGGGATGCTGGGAGAGACCCAGTACTTC
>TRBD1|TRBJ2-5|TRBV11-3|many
CASSDLGTEQETQYF
TGTGCCAGCAGCGATCTCGGGACAGAACAAGAGACCCAGTACTTC
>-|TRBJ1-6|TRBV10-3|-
CAIGSGRKGSPLHF
TGTGCCATCGGTTCGGGCCGTAAAGGGTCACCCCTCCACTTT
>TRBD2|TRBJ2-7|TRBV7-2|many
CASSLAGTSGKKEQYF
TGTGCCAGCAGCTTAGCTGGGACTAGCGGGAAAAAGGAGCAGTACTTC
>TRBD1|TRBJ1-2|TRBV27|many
CASRGTGQGYTF
TGTGCCAGCAGGGGGACAGGGCAGGGCTACACCTTC